The 32 T cell receptor beta chains in this list originate from one sample, sequenced in a study of blood T cells in healthy people across ages. The use of a sample-barcoded 5' primer and a J-beta primer mix characterized a second PCR of about 7 to 12 cycles. A single record per CDR3 protein comes from TCRdb applying MiXCR to the 5' RACE reads. The sample lists about 780,000 distinct CDR3 sequences, about 42% occurring once. The material sequenced was blood. Source of these receptors: an elderly man in good health.

This clonotype has just a few counts. The chain links TRBV29-1 to TRBJ2-5; D is uncertain. This CDR3 comprises 11 residues. V gave up 4 bases and J gave up 4 bases, with 7 bases separating them. The germline CDR1 and CDR2 sequences are SQVTM and ANQGSEA. Here the CDR3 reads CSVGNRETQYF. The CDR3 DNA reads as TGCAGCGTTGGGAACCGAGAGACCCAGTACTTC.

V is TRBV2 and J is TRBJ1-1, with D perhaps TRBD1 (5 bases). Trimming removed 4 bases from V and 1 base from J, with 10 bases in between. Germline V lookup: CDR1 SNHLY, CDR2 FYNNEI. The CDR3 consists of 14 residues. As DNA, the CDR3 is TGTGCCAGCAGTGTACGGGGGACGAACACTGAAGCTTTCTTT. Encoded protein: CASSVRGTNTEAFF.

The chain has TRBV21-1 and TRBJ2-2; TRBD1, as called in the table, went unchecked against the DNA. TRBV21-1 is described as a pseudogene. This CDR3 has 17 amino acids. The CDR3 here is CASSKAHREPAPGELFF. The CDR3 DNA sequence: TGTGCCAGCAGCAAAGCTCACCGGGAACCCGCGCCCGGGGAGCTGTTTTTT.

This clonotype is a singleton in its sample. The chain has TRBV11-3 and TRBJ2-3, with a tentative D call TRBD2 (7 bases). The CDR3 sequence is 17 residues long. Trimming removed 5 bases at V and 4 bases at J, with 22 bases between. CDR1 and CDR2 (germline): SGHNT, YENEEA. CDR3 sequence: CASSPAQGRETPDTQYF. In DNA form, the CDR3 reads TGTGCCAGCAGCCCCGCGCAGGGGCGGGAGACCCCAGATACGCAGTATTTT.

The genes are TRBV24-1 and TRBJ2-7, with D maybe TRBD2 (6 bases). V lost 12 bases to trimming and J lost 2 bases, with 10 bases between them. CDR1 and CDR2 from the germline V gene are KGHDR and SFDVKD. This CDR3 is 11 amino acids long. The CDR3 DNA reads TGTGCCGCCGGAGGGACCTACGAGCAGTACTTC. It encodes CAAGGTYEQYF.

The genes are TRBV7-6 and TRBJ2-5; perhaps D is TRBD1 or TRBD2 (6 bases each). Trimming cost V 1 base and J 4 bases, with 19 bases left between them. The CDR3 totals 17 residues. Germline V lookup: CDR1 SGHVS, CDR2 FNYEAQ. The CDR3 region is CASSLDSRRGVRETQYF. Here the CDR3 DNA reads TGTGCCAGCAGCTTAGATAGCCGGAGGGGGGTACGAGAGACCCAGTACTTC. Variable domain in full (rest from reference TRBV7-6 and TRBJ2-5): GAGVSQSPRYKVTKRGQDVALRCDPISGHVSLYWYRQALGQGPEFLTYFNYEAQQDKSGLPNDRFSAERPEGSISTLTIQRTEQRDSAMYRCASSLDSRRGVRETQYFGPGTRLLVL.

This clonotype was detected only a few times. V and J are TRBV6-2 or TRBV6-3 and TRBJ2-6; D is unresolved. Germline V gene lookup returns CDR1 MNHEY and CDR2 SVGEGT. Trimming removed 11 bases at V and 4 bases at J, with 12 bases between. The CDR3 totals 13 residues. CDR3 region: CASEVGGANVLTF. Written as DNA, the CDR3 is TGTGCCTCCGAGGTGGGCGGGGCCAACGTCCTGACTTTC.

The V and J genes are TRBV30 and TRBJ1-1; 9 nucleotides line up with TRBD1. This CDR3 is built from 14 residues. Germline values: CDR1 GTSNPN, CDR2 SVGIG (reference sequence). J gave up 5 bases and V 0 bases, and 4 bases lay outside the gene matches. CDR3 in amino acids: CAWSVQGAGTEAFF. DNA of the CDR3: TGTGCCTGGAGTGTACAGGGGGCCGGGACTGAAGCTTTCTTT.

J is TRBJ2-1 and V is TRBV14; unclear D gene. Germline V lookup: CDR1 SGHDN, CDR2 FVKESK. This CDR3 has 13 amino acids. The V gene lost 6 bases and the J gene lost 3 bases, with 9 bases spanning the gap. CDR3 in amino acids: CASRPDVYNEQFF. CDR3 sequence (DNA): TGTGCCAGCAGACCGGACGTCTACAATGAGCAGTTCTTC.

Note on this clonotype: An end of the junction does not agree with germline; a read error may underlie this. The chain carries TRBV28 and TRBJ2-5; D remains unclear. The germline V gene encodes CDR1 MDHEN and CDR2 SYDVKM. The CDR3 runs 13 residues. The CDR3 nucleotides are TGTGCCGGCAGTTTAAACAGACAAGAGACCCAGTACTTC. Amino acid sequence: CAGSLNRQETQYF.

In its sample, this clonotype was seen many times. The chain couples TRBV30 to TRBJ2-1; 8 bases fit TRBD2. The CDR3 spans 15 residues. V shed 2 bases and J 2 bases; nucleotides not matched to a gene: 5. Germline lookup yields CDR1 GTSNPN and CDR2 SVGIG (reference sequence). The CDR3: CAWSNAGGPYNEQFF. In nucleotides, the CDR3 is TGTGCCTGGAGTAACGCGGGAGGCCCCTACAATGAGCAGTTCTTC. The variable domain in full, completed from reference TRBV30 and TRBJ2-1, reads SQTIHQWPATLVQPVGSPLSLECTVEGTSNPNLYWYRQAAGRGLQLLFYSVGIGQISSEVPQNLSASRPQDRQFILSSKKLLLSDSGFYLCAWSNAGGPYNEQFFGPGTRLTVL.

This clonotype has only a few counts. This chain joins TRBV20-1 and TRBJ2-1, with D unclear. CDR1 and CDR2 from the germline V gene are DFQATT and SNEGSKA (reference sequence). V shed 2 bases and J shed 8 bases, with 4 bases lying between them. The CDR3 consists of 10 residues. CDR3 sequence (DNA): TGCAGTGCTAGATTACATGAGCAGTTCTTC. Its protein product is CSARLHEQFF.

The chain couples TRBV7-2 to TRBJ2-5, with TRBD1 identical over 9 bases. The CDR3 sequence is 14 residues long. V was pared by 3 bases and J by 5 bases, with 4 bases of the junction left unmatched. CDR1 and CDR2 (germline): SGHTA, FQGNSA. CDR3 amino acids: CASSFSDRGETQYF. Written as DNA, the CDR3 is TGTGCCAGCAGCTTCTCGGACAGGGGTGAGACCCAGTACTTC.

The rearrangement uses TRBV28 and TRBJ2-4; the match to TRBD1 covers 7 bases. From germline, CDR1 is MDHEN and CDR2 SYDVKM. The CDR3 has 11 amino acids. V lost 5 bases and J lost 13; bases outside the gene matches: 5. Written as DNA, the CDR3 is TGTGCCAGCAGTACACCGACAGGGCAGTACTTC. Its protein is CASSTPTGQYF.

V gene TRBV20-1 combines with J gene TRBJ2-7; D is undetermined. Germline V gene data show CDR1 as DFQATT and CDR2 as SNEGSKA (reference sequence). Trimming removed 0 bases from V and 4 bases from J, with 4 bases in between. The CDR3 runs 11 residues. This CDR3 is CSARDQYEQYF. In DNA, the CDR3 is TGCAGTGCTAGAGATCAATACGAGCAGTACTTC.

V is TRBV19 and J is TRBJ1-1; no firm D call. Trimming took 1 base from V and 0 from J, leaving 9 bases between them. This CDR3 spans 15 amino acids. The germline V gene encodes CDR1 LNHDA and CDR2 SQIVND (reference sequence). For the CDR3, the DNA is TGTGCCAGTAGTATAGGTGCGGCCATGAACACTGAAGCTTTCTTT. Translated, it gives CASSIGAAMNTEAFF.

The rearrangement joins TRBV14 to TRBJ2-7; D perhaps matches TRBD2 (7 bases). Gene TRBJ2-5 matches the end of the DNA better, so the J call may be wrong. CDR1 is SGHDN, CDR2 FVKESK, per germline. The CDR3 spans 15 residues. CDR3 sequence reads: CASSQWDGGQETQYF. The CDR3 nucleotides are TGTGCCAGCAGCCAATGGGACGGGGGGCAGGAGACCCAGTACTTC.

The chain uses TRBV20-1 and TRBJ2-3; the D gene is possibly TRBD1 (6 bases). The germline CDR1 and CDR2 sequences are DFQATT and SNEGSKA (reference sequence). There are 14 residues in the CDR3. Trimming left V 0 bases short and J 2 bases short, with 9 bases between. The CDR3 here is CSAREQGYTDTQYF. The CDR3 DNA is TGCAGTGCTAGAGAACAGGGATACACAGATACGCAGTATTTT.

About this clonotype: A much larger clone sits a single nucleotide away, making a read error possible. J is TRBJ2-4 and V is TRBV20-1, with 11 nucleotides matching TRBD2. J gave up 2 bases and V 3 bases, and 9 bases lay outside the gene matches. In germline, CDR1 is DFQATT, CDR2 SNEGSKA (reference sequence). This CDR3 contains 17 residues. The CDR3 is CSARKLAGGGSKNIQYF. CDR3 in DNA: TGCAGTGCTAGGAAGCTAGCGGGAGGAGGGTCCAAAAACATTCAGTACTTC.

This clonotype came up a few times. This sequence joins TRBV30 and TRBJ1-2, with 9 bases aligning to TRBD1. V lost 5 bases to trimming and J lost 6 bases; unmatched junction nucleotides: 10. The CDR3 is 14 amino acids. Germline values: CDR1 GTSNPN, CDR2 SVGIG (reference sequence). CDR3 sequence: CAWAGDRGYDGYTF. As DNA, the CDR3 is TGTGCCTGGGCGGGAGACAGGGGGTATGATGGCTACACCTTC.

In its sample, this clonotype was seen a few times. The chain employs TRBV24-1 and TRBJ2-1, with 11 bases matching TRBD2. V lost 4 bases, J lost 2 bases, and 6 bases stayed unmatched. Per germline, CDR1 KGHDR and CDR2 SFDVKD. CDR3 length equals 17 residues. The DNA for the CDR3 is TGTGCCACCAGTGACCCCGTTAGCGGGAGGGCCTACAATGAGCAGTTCTTC. Its protein product is CATSDPVSGRAYNEQFF.

The chain links TRBV20-1 to TRBJ2-1, with a tentative D call TRBD1 (5 bases). CDR1 is DFQATT and CDR2 is SNEGSKA in the germline V gene (reference sequence). The CDR3 totals 12 residues. With 1 base removed from V and 10 bases from J, the gap between germline ends came to 11 bases. The CDR3 loop reads CSARGQGREQFF. CDR3 sequence (DNA): TGCAGTGCTAGAGGCCAGGGTAGGGAGCAGTTCTTC.

The chain carries TRBV18 and TRBJ2-7; either TRBD1 or TRBD2 may fit D (5 bases each). The CDR3 has 14 residues. The V gene lost 4 bases and the J gene lost 2 bases, with 12 bases spanning the gap. Germline V lookup: CDR1 KGHSH, CDR2 LQKENI. Here the CDR3 DNA reads TGTGCCAGCTCACTACCGGGACGGGCCTACGAGCAGTACTTC. Translating gives CASSLPGRAYEQYF.

CDR3 sequence (DNA): TGTGCCAGCAGCTTAGGGGGCGTGACGAACACTGAAGCTTTCTTT. Its translation: CASSLGGVTNTEAFF. V gene TRBV7-3 combines with J gene TRBJ1-1; weak D call: TRBD1 (6 bases). V lost 2 bases, J lost 1 base, and 11 bases lay in between. The CDR3 length is 15 residues. The germline V gene encodes CDR1 SGHTA and CDR2 FQGTGA.

This chain joins TRBV9 and TRBJ2-4; the D call may be TRBD1 or TRBD2 (5 bases each). The J call is doubtful: the DNA matches TRBJ2-7 better. Germline-derived CDR1 and CDR2 are SGDLS and YYNGEE. CDR3 length: 13 residues. The CDR3 reads CASSGDGWYEQYF. The CDR3 DNA sequence: TGTGCCAGCAGTGGGGACGGATGGTACGAGCAGTACTTC.

Ten or more counts support this clonotype. V usage is TRBV7-3 and J usage is TRBJ2-1; D might be TRBD1 (7 bases). CDR1 and CDR2 (germline): SGHTA, FQGTGA. Trimming left V 4 bases short and J 6 bases short, with 13 bases between. The CDR3 totals 14 residues. CDR3 nucleotide sequence: TGTGCCAGCAGCTCAGGGGGGACTCTCAATGAGCAGTTCTTC. Protein product: CASSSGGTLNEQFF.

This chain joins TRBV15 and TRBJ2-5; D is undetermined. V lost 0 bases and J 4 bases, leaving 12 bases between the germline ends. CDR3 length: 15 amino acids. The V gene's germline CDR1 is LNHNV and CDR2 YYDKDF (reference sequence). CDR3 in DNA: TGTGCCACCAGCAGAGAGTATGTAGATACAGAGACCCAGTACTTC. Translated: CATSREYVDTETQYF.

The V call is TRBV5-6, the J call TRBJ2-7; D unclear. Germline V gene lookup returns CDR1 SGHDT and CDR2 YYEEEE. Trimming took 4 bases from V and 2 from J, leaving 7 bases between them. The CDR3 totals 12 residues. CDR3 DNA sequence: TGTGCCAGCAGCCGCTATCCCTACGAGCAGTACTTC. This gives the protein CASSRYPYEQYF.

The table lists this clonotype with a few counts. This rearrangement joins TRBV7-2 to TRBJ2-7, with TRBD2 identical over 10 bases. Germline CDR1 reads SGHTA; CDR2 reads FQGNSA. This CDR3 contains 15 residues. V lost 5 bases and J lost 7; bases outside the gene matches: 11. The CDR3 nucleotides are TGTGCCAGCAGCCCCACTAGCGGGACCTCTCGGGAGCAGTACTTC. Encoded protein: CASSPTSGTSREQYF.

This clonotype was seen a handful of times. This chain connects TRBV7-2 to TRBJ2-2; the match to TRBD1 covers 9 bases. There are 16 residues in the CDR3. The germline V gene has CDR1 SGHTA and CDR2 FQGNSA. The V segment lost 2 bases and the J segment 0 bases; nucleotides outside the gene matches: 1. The CDR3 sequence: CASSLRTGANTGELFF. In nucleotides, the CDR3 is TGTGCCAGCAGCTTAAGGACAGGGGCGAACACCGGGGAGCTGTTTTTT.

Regarding this clonotype: The junction departs from the called germline gene at one end, perhaps through a read error. The CDR3 DNA follows: TGCGCCAGCAGCTTGGGGGGCAGCTCTGGGGCCAACGTCCTGACTTTC. The encoded protein is CASSLGGSSGANVLTF. This chain uses TRBV5-4 with TRBJ2-6; the D gene could be TRBD1 or TRBD2 (6 bases each). The germline gives CDR1 SGHNT, CDR2 YYREEE (reference sequence). CDR3 length: 16 amino acids.

The V and J genes are TRBV7-9 and TRBJ2-2, with D tentatively TRBD1 (5 bases). Deletions cut 2 bases from V and 3 bases from J, with 13 bases between. The CDR3 runs to 16 residues. Germline loops: CDR1 SEHNR, CDR2 FQNEAQ (reference sequence). The CDR3 nucleotides read TGTGCCAGCAGCTTACCAGCAGGGCCGCACACCGGGGAGCTGTTTTTT. Translating gives CASSLPAGPHTGELFF.